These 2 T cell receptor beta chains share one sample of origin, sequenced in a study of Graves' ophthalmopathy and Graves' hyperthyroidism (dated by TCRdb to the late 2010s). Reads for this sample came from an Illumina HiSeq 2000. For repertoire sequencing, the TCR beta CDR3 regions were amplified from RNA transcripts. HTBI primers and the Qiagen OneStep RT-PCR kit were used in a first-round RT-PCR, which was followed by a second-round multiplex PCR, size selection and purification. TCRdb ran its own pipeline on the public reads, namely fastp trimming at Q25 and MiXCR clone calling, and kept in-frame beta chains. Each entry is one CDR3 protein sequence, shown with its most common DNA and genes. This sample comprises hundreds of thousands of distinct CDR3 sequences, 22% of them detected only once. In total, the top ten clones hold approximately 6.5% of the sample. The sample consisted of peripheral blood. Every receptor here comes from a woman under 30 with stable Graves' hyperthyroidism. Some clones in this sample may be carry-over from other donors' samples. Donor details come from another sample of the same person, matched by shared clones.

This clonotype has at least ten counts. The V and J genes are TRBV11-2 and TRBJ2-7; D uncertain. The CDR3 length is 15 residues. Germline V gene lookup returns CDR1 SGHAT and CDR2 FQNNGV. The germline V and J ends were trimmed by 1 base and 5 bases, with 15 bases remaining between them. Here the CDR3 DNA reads TGTGCCAGCAGCTTAGTTCCGGGCTCAAGGGACGAGCAGTACTTC. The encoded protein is CASSLVPGSRDEQYF.

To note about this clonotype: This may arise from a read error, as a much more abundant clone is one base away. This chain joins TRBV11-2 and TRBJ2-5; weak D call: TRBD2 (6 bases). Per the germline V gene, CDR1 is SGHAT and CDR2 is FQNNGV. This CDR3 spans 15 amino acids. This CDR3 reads CASSLDYWGEETKYF. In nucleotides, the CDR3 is TGTGCCAGCAGCTTAGATTATTGGGGGGAAGAGACCAAGTACTTC.